This T cell receptor (beta chain) was obtained from a study of shared clonotypes between healthy human individuals. Study summary: Donor ages ranged 18 to 49 years: a couple of women, a few men.

With respect to this clone: Its cognate antigen is unknown.

Here immunoSEQ multiplex PCR was the method, and the copy in TCRdb shows in-frame clones only, minus some. This table has a few million clones, almost 96% appearing once. Findings and limits, study-wide: The study found lower generation probabilities in non-shared clonotypes than in those shared by all four donors.

The V segment lost 4 bases and the J segment 2 bases; nucleotides outside the gene matches: 12. The V gene's germline CDR1 is MGHDK and CDR2 SYGVNS. The CDR3 runs 18 residues. Every donor, a Caucasian adult, lived in Nashville, Tennessee. The V call is TRBV25-1, the J call TRBJ2-1; 9 bases match TRBD2. The receptor was isolated from a man younger than 30 in good health. Sequencing input: naive CD4+ T cells sorted from blood. Subset noted: CD45RA+ positively selected. As DNA, the CDR3 is TGTGCCAGCAGTGCGAGGGACGGTAGCGGGGGAACCTACAATGAGCAGTTCTTC. The encoded protein is CASSARDGSGGTYNEQFF.